Listed below are T cell receptor beta chains from one sample, sequenced in a study of Ad26.COV2.S vaccination and SARS-CoV-2 variants. Assay used: immunoSEQ multiplex PCR; TCRdb lists only in-frame clones, some missing. The profile shows some 340,000 clones, roughly 84% of them singletons. The sample consisted of peripheral blood, taken in a trial of Ad26.COV2.S vaccine versus placebo. These receptors came from a person between 18 and 60 years old who received the Ad26.COV2.S COVID-19 vaccine or a placebo. Each CDR3 is given with its conserved first and last residue. A D gene is named only where the DNA matches it firmly. Expanded clones get a size class; other rows say once, few or many, or leave the size out.

j_gene: TRBJ1-6
len: 19
abundance: NA
d_gene: NA
v_gene: TRBV9
CDR3nt: TGTGCCAGCAGCGCCCTAGCGGGGACGGGAAGCTCCTATAATTCACCCCTCCACTTT
CDR3aa: CASSALAGTGSSYNSPLHF

j_gene: TRBJ2-7
len: 14
abundance: NA
d_gene: TRBD1
v_gene: TRBV12-5
CDR3nt: TGTGCTAGTGGTTTGATAACAGGGGCCGGCGAGCAGTACTTC
CDR3aa: CASGLITGAGEQYF

j_gene: TRBJ1-1
len: 14
abundance: NA
d_gene: NA
v_gene: TRBV14
CDR3nt: TGTGCCAGCAGCGTAATCGCGGGGAACACTGAAGCTTTCTTT
CDR3aa: CASSVIAGNTEAFF

j_gene: TRBJ1-1
len: 21
abundance: NA
d_gene: NA
v_gene: TRBV9
CDR3nt: TGTGCCAGCCGCGTCGGGATCGGGGGGGCCGGGGGCTCGCCCATGAACACTGAAGCTTTCTTT
CDR3aa: CASRVGIGGAGGSPMNTEAFF

j_gene: TRBJ2-7
len: 16
abundance: NA
d_gene: NA
v_gene: TRBV6-1
CDR3nt: TGTGCCAGCAGTGATCCGCACGGGGGACTCTCCTACGAGCAGTACTTC
CDR3aa: CASSDPHGGLSYEQYF

j_gene: TRBJ2-4
len: 12
abundance: NA
d_gene: TRBD2
v_gene: TRBV2
CDR3nt: TGTGCCAGCGGGGGGGACGGGAACATTCAGTACTTC
CDR3aa: CASGGDGNIQYF

j_gene: TRBJ1-5
len: 14
abundance: NA
d_gene: NA
v_gene: TRBV6-5
CDR3nt: TGTGCCAGCACCAGAGAGGCAGGGCGTCAGCCCCAGCATTTT
CDR3aa: CASTREAGRQPQHF

j_gene: TRBJ1-1
len: 14
abundance: NA
d_gene: NA
v_gene: TRBV6-5
CDR3nt: TGTGCCAGCAGTTCCCTGGGAGCGAACACTGAAGCTTTCTTT
CDR3aa: CASSSLGANTEAFF

j_gene: TRBJ2-2
len: 16
abundance: NA
d_gene: NA
v_gene: TRBV9
CDR3nt: TGTGCCAGCAGCGCGGCCGGGACATCGAACACCGGGGAGCTGTTTTTT
CDR3aa: CASSAAGTSNTGELFF

j_gene: TRBJ2-5
len: 14
abundance: NA
d_gene: NA
v_gene: TRBV7-6
CDR3nt: TGTGCCAGCAGCTTGTTGGCGACCAAGGAGACCCAGTACTTC
CDR3aa: CASSLLATKETQYF

j_gene: TRBJ1-1
len: 16
abundance: NA
d_gene: NA
v_gene: TRBV5-6
CDR3nt: TGTGCCAGCACCCAAATATCTCGCATGCTGAACACTGAAGCTTTCTTT
CDR3aa: CASTQISRMLNTEAFF

j_gene: TRBJ1-1
len: 14
abundance: NA
d_gene: TRBD1
v_gene: TRBV4-1
CDR3nt: TGCGCCAGCAGCCAAAGAGACAGGGTCGCTGAAGCTTTCTTT
CDR3aa: CASSQRDRVAEAFF

j_gene: TRBJ1-6
len: 14
abundance: NA
d_gene: NA
v_gene: TRBV9
CDR3nt: TGTGCCAGCAGCGCCTCTGGAGGGGGGTCACCCTTCCACTTT
CDR3aa: CASSASGGGSPFHF

j_gene: TRBJ1-2
len: 13
abundance: NA
d_gene: TRBD1
v_gene: TRBV15
CDR3nt: TGTGCCACCAGCAGACGGACAGGGACCTACTACACCTTC
CDR3aa: CATSRRTGTYYTF

j_gene: TRBJ2-3
len: 15
abundance: NA
d_gene: NA
v_gene: TRBV5-4
CDR3nt: TGTGCCAGCAGCTTGGTCCGGAGCTCGGCAGATACGCAGTATTTT
CDR3aa: CASSLVRSSADTQYF

j_gene: TRBJ2-1
len: 16
abundance: NA
d_gene: NA
v_gene: TRBV14
CDR3nt: TGTGCCAGCAGCCAATCCCGGGGCTGGGCGACCAATGAGCAGTTCTTC
CDR3aa: CASSQSRGWATNEQFF

j_gene: TRBJ1-1
len: 15
abundance: NA
d_gene: NA
v_gene: TRBV5-4
CDR3nt: TGTGCCAGCAGCTTAAACGCAGGGGTGAACACTGAAGCTTTCTTT
CDR3aa: CASSLNAGVNTEAFF

j_gene: TRBJ2-1
len: 13
abundance: NA
d_gene: NA
v_gene: TRBV2
CDR3nt: TGTGCCAGCAGGGCTGACTACATGTCTGAGCAGTTCTTC
CDR3aa: CASRADYMSEQFF

j_gene: TRBJ2-3
len: 13
abundance: NA
d_gene: NA
v_gene: TRBV6-2/TRBV6-3
CDR3nt: TGTGCCAGCAGTCCACCATTTCGAGATACGCAGTATTTT
CDR3aa: CASSPPFRDTQYF

j_gene: TRBJ2-3
len: 14
abundance: NA
d_gene: NA
v_gene: TRBV7-2
CDR3nt: TGTGCCAGCCGTAGGGGAGAGAGCACAGATACGCAGTATTTT
CDR3aa: CASRRGESTDTQYF

j_gene: TRBJ2-7
len: 15
abundance: NA
d_gene: NA
v_gene: TRBV7-2
CDR3nt: TGTGCCAGCAGCTTACCTGGGAGGATTTCCTACGAGCAGTACTTC
CDR3aa: CASSLPGRISYEQYF

j_gene: TRBJ2-7
len: 16
abundance: NA
d_gene: NA
v_gene: TRBV23-1
CDR3nt: TGCGCCAGCAGCAAACAAACCTACGGGGGGCCCTACGAGCAGTACTTC
CDR3aa: CASSKQTYGGPYEQYF

j_gene: TRBJ1-1
len: 17
abundance: NA
d_gene: NA
v_gene: TRBV5-4
CDR3nt: TGTGCCAGCAGCTCCTCTGGGGGGGGTGGGCACTACACTGAAGCTTTCTTT
CDR3aa: CASSSSGGGGHYTEAFF

j_gene: TRBJ1-3
len: 16
abundance: NA
d_gene: NA
v_gene: TRBV3-1/TRBV3-2
CDR3nt: TGTGCCAGCAGCCAAGCGCGGGGGGTGACTGGAAACACCATATATTTT
CDR3aa: CASSQARGVTGNTIYF

j_gene: TRBJ1-3
len: 14
abundance: NA
d_gene: NA
v_gene: TRBV30
CDR3nt: TGTGCCTGGAGTGTACACAGTAAGGGAAACACCATATATTTT
CDR3aa: CAWSVHSKGNTIYF

j_gene: TRBJ1-1
len: 14
abundance: NA
d_gene: NA
v_gene: TRBV27
CDR3nt: TGTGCCAGCAGACCTCGAGGCTGGAACACTGAAGCTTTCTTT
CDR3aa: CASRPRGWNTEAFF

j_gene: TRBJ2-3
len: 15
abundance: NA
d_gene: NA
v_gene: TRBV19
CDR3nt: TGTGCCAGTAGTACCTCCTCGGGGCCCGCAGATACGCAGTATTTT
CDR3aa: CASSTSSGPADTQYF

j_gene: TRBJ2-1
len: 13
abundance: NA
d_gene: NA
v_gene: TRBV24-1
CDR3nt: TGTGCCACCAGTGATCCGGAGTCGGATGAGCAGTTCTTC
CDR3aa: CATSDPESDEQFF

j_gene: TRBJ2-5
len: 12
abundance: NA
d_gene: NA
v_gene: TRBV12-3/TRBV12-4
CDR3nt: TGTGCCAGCAGTCCCTTGCTCGGGACCCAGTACTTC
CDR3aa: CASSPLLGTQYF

j_gene: TRBJ2-2
len: 17
abundance: few
d_gene: NA
v_gene: TRBV24-1
CDR3nt: TGTGCCACCAGTGATGCCCCCCCAGCCGCGAACACCGGGGAGCTGTTTTTT
CDR3aa: CATSDAPPAANTGELFF

j_gene: TRBJ2-1
len: 15
abundance: NA
d_gene: TRBD1
v_gene: TRBV7-6
CDR3nt: TGTGCCAGCAGCAGAGGGGCAGGGGGTGGTAATGAGCAGTTCTTC
CDR3aa: CASSRGAGGGNEQFF

j_gene: TRBJ1-6
len: 13
abundance: NA
d_gene: NA
v_gene: TRBV19
CDR3nt: TGTGCCAGTCAAACGCAGGCCCTTGGATCCCTCCACTTT
CDR3aa: CASQTQALGSLHF

j_gene: TRBJ1-1
len: 14
abundance: NA
d_gene: NA
v_gene: TRBV13
CDR3nt: TGTGCCAGCTGCAACAGGGTGAGGAACACTGAAGCTTTCTTT
CDR3aa: CASCNRVRNTEAFF

j_gene: TRBJ1-4
len: 14
abundance: NA
d_gene: NA
v_gene: TRBV18
CDR3nt: TGTGCCAGCTCACCGTTGTCGGGCGGGGAAAAACTGTTTTTT
CDR3aa: CASSPLSGGEKLFF

j_gene: TRBJ1-5
len: 14
abundance: once
d_gene: NA
v_gene: TRBV27
CDR3nt: TGTGCCAGCAGAAGTGGGGGGCTGGATCAGCCCCAGCATTTT
CDR3aa: CASRSGGLDQPQHF

j_gene: TRBJ2-3
len: 15
abundance: NA
d_gene: TRBD2
v_gene: TRBV3-1/TRBV3-2
CDR3nt: TGTGCCAGCAGGGGACTAGCGGGGGGCTCAGATACGCAGTATTTT
CDR3aa: CASRGLAGGSDTQYF

j_gene: TRBJ2-7
len: 13
abundance: NA
d_gene: NA
v_gene: TRBV12-3/TRBV12-4
CDR3nt: TGTGCCAGCAGACTGGAGCTACTCTACGAGCAGTACTTC
CDR3aa: CASRLELLYEQYF

j_gene: TRBJ1-3
len: 15
abundance: NA
d_gene: TRBD1
v_gene: TRBV19
CDR3nt: TGTGCCAGTAGCCGGGACAGTTCCATTGGAAACACCATATATTTT
CDR3aa: CASSRDSSIGNTIYF

j_gene: TRBJ1-2
len: 16
abundance: NA
d_gene: TRBD1
v_gene: TRBV6-5
CDR3nt: TGTGCCAGCAGTTACGATCTCAAGGGGGCCCGGAATGGCTACACCTTC
CDR3aa: CASSYDLKGARNGYTF

j_gene: TRBJ1-4
len: 15
abundance: NA
d_gene: NA
v_gene: TRBV28
CDR3nt: TGTGCCAGCAGTTGGAAGGGGAAGGGAAATGAAAAACTGTTTTTT
CDR3aa: CASSWKGKGNEKLFF

j_gene: TRBJ2-1
len: 13
abundance: NA
d_gene: NA
v_gene: TRBV7-3
CDR3nt: TGTGCCAGCAGCTTAAGAGGGGGGCAGAAGCAGTTCTTC
CDR3aa: CASSLRGGQKQFF

j_gene: TRBJ2-2
len: 17
abundance: NA
d_gene: TRBD2
v_gene: TRBV18
CDR3nt: TGTGCCAGCTCACCACGAAAGGGACTAGCGAACACCGGGGAGCTGTTTTTT
CDR3aa: CASSPRKGLANTGELFF

j_gene: TRBJ1-2
len: 14
abundance: once
d_gene: NA
v_gene: TRBV6-5
CDR3nt: TGTGCCACCGTGCGAGAGGGCGCTAACTATGGCTACACCTTC
CDR3aa: CATVREGANYGYTF

j_gene: TRBJ2-7
len: 15
abundance: NA
d_gene: TRBD2
v_gene: TRBV9
CDR3nt: TGTGCCAGCAGCGTTGGACTAGTGGGTCGTCACGAGCAGTACTTC
CDR3aa: CASSVGLVGRHEQYF

j_gene: TRBJ1-5
len: 18
abundance: NA
d_gene: TRBD1
v_gene: TRBV18
CDR3nt: TGTGCCAGCTCACGCTCATACAGGGGCGGGGATAGCAATCAGCCCCAGCATTTT
CDR3aa: CASSRSYRGGDSNQPQHF

j_gene: TRBJ2-5
len: 15
abundance: few
d_gene: TRBD2
v_gene: TRBV3-1/TRBV3-2
CDR3nt: TGTGCCAGCAGCCAACGGACTAGCGGGGCAGAGACCCAGTACTTC
CDR3aa: CASSQRTSGAETQYF

j_gene: TRBJ2-5
len: 12
abundance: NA
d_gene: NA
v_gene: TRBV12-3/TRBV12-4
CDR3nt: TGTGCCAGCAGTTTAGCCCAAGAGACCCAGTACTTC
CDR3aa: CASSLAQETQYF

j_gene: TRBJ1-5
len: 16
abundance: once
d_gene: TRBD1
v_gene: TRBV19
CDR3nt: TGTGCCAGTAGTACTACAGGGGGTACAAGCAATCAGCCCCAGCATTTT
CDR3aa: CASSTTGGTSNQPQHF

j_gene: TRBJ1-5
len: 15
abundance: NA
d_gene: NA
v_gene: TRBV5-1
CDR3nt: TGCGCCAGCAGCTTGGCTCCAGGGATTGGACAGCCCCAGCATTTT
CDR3aa: CASSLAPGIGQPQHF

j_gene: TRBJ2-5
len: 13
abundance: NA
d_gene: NA
v_gene: TRBV5-1
CDR3nt: TGCGCCAGCAGCCGGAACCTCCAAGAGACCCAGTACTTC
CDR3aa: CASSRNLQETQYF

j_gene: TRBJ1-6
len: 15
abundance: NA
d_gene: NA
v_gene: TRBV7-8
CDR3nt: TGTGCCAGCAGCCTAGACAGGCGTGGTAATTCACCCCTCCACTTT
CDR3aa: CASSLDRRGNSPLHF

j_gene: TRBJ2-7
len: 14
abundance: NA
d_gene: NA
v_gene: TRBV13
CDR3nt: TGTGCCACCCACCGGAAAGGCAGCTCCTACGAGCAGTACTTC
CDR3aa: CATHRKGSSYEQYF

j_gene: TRBJ2-5
len: 16
abundance: NA
d_gene: NA
v_gene: TRBV5-1
CDR3nt: TGCGCCAGCAGCTTGGAAGGGACAAAACCGAGAGAGACCCAGTACTTC
CDR3aa: CASSLEGTKPRETQYF

j_gene: TRBJ2-5
len: 16
abundance: NA
d_gene: TRBD2
v_gene: TRBV5-1
CDR3nt: TGCGCCAGCAGCTCCGGTAATAGCGGGGGTGGAGAGACCCAGTACTTC
CDR3aa: CASSSGNSGGGETQYF